Shown below are 21 T cell receptor beta chains from a single sample sequenced in a study of Ad26.COV2.S vaccination and SARS-CoV-2 variants. Clones were sequenced by immunoSEQ multiplex PCR, and TCRdb holds only the in-frame ones, with some missing. This sample has about 350,000 clones; 92% occur once, and the top ten carry about 3.9%. The sample was peripheral blood, taken after recovery from COVID-19. Receptor source: a human donor who had recovered from COVID-19.

The chain carries TRBV24-1 and TRBJ2-1; TRBD1 agrees at 9 bases. Germline V gene sequence: CDR1 KGHDR, CDR2 SFDVKD. V shed 7 bases, J shed 4 bases, and the junction held 7 bases outside the gene matches. CDR3 size: 15 residues. CDR3 DNA sequence: TGTGCCACCAGCTCCGGGACAGGGTCATACAATGAGCAGTTCTTC. This encodes CATSSGTGSYNEQFF.

V usage is TRBV27 and J usage is TRBJ1-1, with a weak D call TRBD1 (6 bases). This CDR3 is built from 14 residues. Trimming pared 5 bases from V and 5 bases from J, leaving 15 bases between. CDR1 is MNHEY and CDR2 is SMNVEV in the germline V gene (reference sequence). Written as DNA, the CDR3 is TGTGCCAGCAGTAGAGGGGGGCGAGAAACTGAAGCTTTCTTT. Translation gives CASSRGGRETEAFF.

The chain links TRBV11-2 to TRBJ2-3, with a tentative D call TRBD1 (6 bases). The CDR3 length is 14 residues. The V end was cut by 8 bases, the J end by 2 bases, with 14 bases between. The V gene's germline CDR1 is SGHAT and CDR2 FQNNGV. The CDR3 reads CASGSGVYTDTQYF. The CDR3 DNA sequence: TGTGCCAGCGGATCAGGGGTGTACACAGATACGCAGTATTTT.

The chain employs TRBV7-9 and TRBJ1-1; no definite D call. This CDR3 contains 15 residues. Germline V lookup: CDR1 SEHNR, CDR2 FQNEAQ (reference sequence). With 3 bases removed from V and 0 bases from J, the gap between germline ends came to 11 bases. In DNA, the CDR3 is TGTGCCAGCAGCTTTAAGCGGGCGGTGAACACTGAAGCTTTCTTT. Translation: CASSFKRAVNTEAFF.

This chain connects TRBV18 to TRBJ1-6; 10 bases match TRBD1. Germline CDR1 reads KGHSH; CDR2 reads LQKENI. The J segment lost 10 bases and the V segment lost 3 bases, leaving 6 bases of the junction unmatched. The CDR3 runs 15 residues. The CDR3 DNA follows: TGTGCCAGCTCACCTAACGACAGGGGGCGATCACCCCTCCACTTT. Protein sequence: CASSPNDRGRSPLHF.

The V gene is TRBV14, the J gene TRBJ2-3; TRBD1 matches 7 bases. From germline, CDR1 is SGHDN and CDR2 FVKESK. The CDR3 contains 16 residues. The V gene end was trimmed by 2 bases and the J gene end by 0 bases; junction bases not matched to a gene: 5. The CDR3 DNA is TGTGCCAGCAGCCAATCAGGGGGACGGAGCACAGATACGCAGTATTTT. Amino acids: CASSQSGGRSTDTQYF.

This chain joins TRBV10-1 and TRBJ2-7; no reliable D call. V shed 2 bases and J shed 2 bases, with 4 bases lying between them. The V gene's germline CDR1 is WNHNN and CDR2 SYGVQD (reference sequence). This CDR3 is built from 12 residues. CDR3 loop: CASSEGAYEQYF. Here the CDR3 DNA reads TGCGCCAGCAGTGAGGGGGCCTACGAGCAGTACTTC.

This chain links TRBV7-2 with TRBJ2-7, with 7 bases fitting TRBD2. J gave up 0 bases and V 6 bases, and 8 bases lay outside the gene matches. The CDR3 is 15 residues long. Germline V CDR1 and CDR2: SGHTA, FQGNSA. CDR3 in DNA: TGTGCCAGCAGACGGAGGAGCGGGGACTCCTACGAGCAGTACTTC. It encodes CASRRRSGDSYEQYF.

The chain carries TRBV5-8 and TRBJ2-6, with no clear D. This CDR3 has 16 amino acids. V was shortened by 1 base and J by 4 bases, with 12 bases between the two germline ends. The germline gives CDR1 SGHTS, CDR2 YDEGEE. The CDR3 nucleotides are TGTGCCAGCAGCTTGAATATGGGGTCGGGGGCCAACGTCCTGACTTTC. Translating gives CASSLNMGSGANVLTF.

The chain combines TRBV7-9 with TRBJ1-2; 7 positions agree with TRBD1. The V gene's germline CDR1 is SEHNR and CDR2 FQNEAQ (reference sequence). V was clipped by 1 base and J by 2 bases; unmatched bases: 10. The CDR3 consists of 17 residues. The CDR3 coding sequence is TGTGCCAGCAGCTTAGTTTTGACCGGGACAGCAAACTATGGCTACACCTTC. This sequence encodes CASSLVLTGTANYGYTF.

The chain carries TRBV27 and TRBJ1-2; D uncertain. The CDR3 spans 14 residues. V lost 3 bases, J lost 2 bases, and 10 bases lay in between. Germline V gene sequence: CDR1 MNHEY, CDR2 SMNVEV (reference sequence). The CDR3 DNA follows: TGTGCCAGCAGTTTCCTTCCGGGGAACTATGGCTACACCTTC. Protein: CASSFLPGNYGYTF.

This clone was counted a single time. The chain is built from TRBV2 and TRBJ1-1; D is unclear. The V end was cut by 4 bases, the J end by 0 bases, with 9 bases between. The CDR3 spans 14 residues. Germline loops: CDR1 SNHLY, CDR2 FYNNEI. The CDR3: CASSVGQLNTEAFF. The DNA for the CDR3 is TGTGCCAGCAGTGTTGGGCAACTGAACACTGAAGCTTTCTTT. Drawing the rest from reference TRBV2 and TRBJ1-1, the complete variable domain is EPEVTQTPSHQVTQMGQEVILRCVPISNHLYFYWYRQILGQKVEFLVSFYNNEISEKSEIFDDQFSVERPDGSNFTLKIRSTKLEDSAMYFCASSVGQLNTEAFFGQGTRLTVV.

This chain joins TRBV19 and TRBJ2-7, with TRBD1 identical over 10 bases. The CDR3 is made up of 15 amino acids. Germline assignment: CDR1 LNHDA and CDR2 SQIVND (reference sequence). Trimming removed 5 bases from V and 3 bases from J; junction bases left unmatched: 7. The CDR3: CASSPSGTGDYEQYF. For the CDR3, the DNA is TGTGCCAGTAGTCCATCCGGGACAGGGGACTACGAGCAGTACTTC.

This clone was detected only once. V gene TRBV27 combines with J gene TRBJ1-1; D unclear. Trimming took off 3 bases at V and 4 bases at J, with 9 bases between the two ends. The CDR3 is made up of 13 amino acids. CDR1 is MNHEY, CDR2 SMNVEV, per germline (reference sequence). The CDR3 coding sequence is TGTGCCAGCAGTTTCTCGGTGGCCACTGAAGCTTTCTTT. This encodes CASSFSVATEAFF.

The chain couples TRBV6-2 or TRBV6-3 to TRBJ2-1; D not resolved. Per the germline V gene, CDR1 is MNHEY and CDR2 is SVGEGT. V lost 6 bases and J lost 8, with 11 bases in between. There are 12 residues in the CDR3. The CDR3 is CASSRLNDEQFF. As DNA, the CDR3 is TGTGCCAGCAGCCGACTCAACGATGAGCAGTTCTTC.

V is TRBV5-1 and J is TRBJ2-7; 7 nucleotides match TRBD1. Per germline, CDR1 SGHRS and CDR2 YFSETQ. The CDR3 length is 16 residues. V was pared by 1 base and J by 2 bases, with 9 bases of the junction left unmatched. In DNA form, the CDR3 reads TGCGCCAGCAGCTTGCACCCGGACAGGAGTACCTACGAGCAGTACTTC. Translated, it gives CASSLHPDRSTYEQYF.

V and J are TRBV18 and TRBJ2-7, with TRBD1 matching 7 bases. The germline gives CDR1 KGHSH, CDR2 LQKENI. This CDR3 has 13 residues. V dropped 4 bases and J dropped 4; count of bases not matched to a gene: 4. CDR3 nucleotides: TGTGCCAGCTCACTTTTGGACAGGTACGAGCAGTACTTC. The encoded protein is CASSLLDRYEQYF.

This chain links TRBV7-2 with TRBJ2-7; 9 bases agree with TRBD1. The germline CDR1 and CDR2 sequences are SGHTA and FQGNSA. The CDR3 sequence is 14 residues long. Trimming at V came to 6 bases and at J to 0 bases, leaving 3 bases not matched to a gene. The CDR3 spells CASRDRGSSYEQYF. CDR3 nucleotides: TGTGCCAGCAGGGACAGGGGTAGCTCCTACGAGCAGTACTTC. Complete variable domain (other parts from reference TRBV7-2 and TRBJ2-7): GAGVSQSPSNKVTEKGKDVELRCDPISGHTALYWYRQSLGQGLEFLIYFQGNSAPDKSGLPSDRFSAERTGGSVSTLTIQRTQQEDSAVYLCASRDRGSSYEQYFGPGTRLTVT.

The gene calls are TRBV7-9 and TRBJ2-5; 8 nucleotides align to TRBD2. The CDR3 is made up of 14 amino acids. Germline trimming cut 5 bases from V and 5 bases from J; bases unmatched to any gene: 7. Germline assignment: CDR1 SEHNR and CDR2 FQNEAQ (reference sequence). This CDR3 reads CASSESGGRETQYF. In DNA, the CDR3 is TGTGCCAGCAGCGAGAGCGGGGGTCGTGAGACCCAGTACTTC.

The chain combines TRBV4-1 with TRBJ2-7; 7 bases map to TRBD2. The CDR3 contains 19 residues. Germline V lookup: CDR1 MGHRA, CDR2 YSYEKL. After removal of 4 bases from V and 0 bases from J, the junction contained 18 bases not matched to a gene. This CDR3 reads CASSRQRTTTGGYSYEQYF. CDR3 nucleotide sequence: TGCGCCAGCAGCCGCCAAAGGACGACAACCGGGGGGTACTCCTACGAGCAGTACTTC.

The chain is built from TRBV3-1 (or the pseudogene TRBV3-2) and TRBJ2-5, with D perhaps given as TRBD1 or TRBD2 (6 bases each). V lost 3 bases to trimming and J lost 1 base, with 12 bases between them. The germline V gene encodes CDR1 LGHDT and CDR2 YNNKEL (reference sequence). The CDR3 covers 15 residues. CDR3: CASSQWGAGQETQYF. The CDR3 DNA follows: TGTGCCAGCAGCCAGTGGGGGGCAGGCCAAGAGACCCAGTACTTC.